This entry lists 23 T cell receptor beta chains sequenced from one sample in a study of blood T cell repertoires in COVID-19. Some clones are missing from TCRdb's copy, which holds only in-frame ones; the method was immunoSEQ multiplex PCR. In the table there are 150,000 to 200,000 clones, around nine tenths of which are singletons. The specimen was peripheral blood. The receptors here all came from a man aged 18 to 30 with active or convalescent COVID-19.

In this sample, this clone turned up a few times. The rearrangement links TRBV18 to TRBJ1-1, with a possible D match to TRBD1 (5 bases). Germline CDR1 KGHSH, CDR2 LQKENI. With 1 base removed from V and 4 bases from J, the gap between germline ends came to 13 bases. The CDR3 contains 15 residues. The CDR3 reads CASSPRGAVGTEAFF. The CDR3 coding sequence is TGTGCCAGCTCACCACGCGGGGCGGTTGGCACTGAAGCTTTCTTT.

J is TRBJ1-1 and V is TRBV5-1, with D possibly being TRBD1 (5 bases). CDR3 length equals 17 residues. Germline loops: CDR1 SGHRS, CDR2 YFSETQ. The ends were cut back, 4 bases at V and 0 bases at J, with 19 bases in the middle. The CDR3 reads CASSKHSEWGLNTEAFF. In DNA, the CDR3 is TGCGCCAGCAGCAAGCATTCCGAATGGGGCTTGAACACTGAAGCTTTCTTT.

The chain has TRBV29-1 and TRBJ1-2; a weak D match, TRBD1 (5 bases). The V end lost 3 bases, the J end lost 0 bases, and 8 bases lay between the germline ends. Germline lookup yields CDR1 SQVTM and CDR2 ANQGSEA. CDR3 length: 13 residues. This CDR3 is CSVDRATNYGYTF. The CDR3 DNA is TGCAGCGTTGACAGGGCAACTAACTATGGCTACACCTTC.

This chain links TRBV5-1 with TRBJ2-2; TRBD2 matches at 13 bases. Germline lookup yields CDR1 SGHRS and CDR2 YFSETQ. V lost 4 bases, J lost 4 bases, and 7 bases stayed unmatched. The CDR3 spans 17 residues. This CDR3 reads CASSGGLAGVGTGELFF. The CDR3 DNA follows: TGCGCCAGCAGCGGTGGACTAGCGGGAGTAGGCACCGGGGAGCTGTTTTTT.

This clone was seen a single time. The chain combines TRBV18 with TRBJ1-4; D is uncertain. The CDR3 is made up of 13 amino acids. Per the germline V gene, CDR1 is KGHSH and CDR2 is LQKENI. V was pared by 6 bases and J by 6 bases, with 11 bases between. The CDR3 region has the DNA TGTGCCAGCTCCGAGGGCATTCATGAAAAACTGTTTTTT. Translation gives CASSEGIHEKLFF.

V is TRBV29-1 and J is TRBJ2-5; D gene unclear. Germline-derived CDR1 and CDR2 are SQVTM and ANQGSEA. The V gene lost 0 bases and the J gene lost 0 bases, with 5 bases spanning the gap. This CDR3 contains 13 residues. The CDR3 DNA reads TGCAGCGTTGAAGATCCCTACCAAGAGACCCAGTACTTC. Its protein is CSVEDPYQETQYF.

The chain uses TRBV5-5 and TRBJ2-1; 8 bases agree with TRBD1. Germline V gives CDR1 SGHKS, CDR2 YYEKEE (reference sequence). The length of the CDR3 is 14 residues. V lost 4 bases and J lost 9; bases outside the gene matches: 9. CDR3 sequence: CASSPGQGIGEQFF. CDR3 nucleotides: TGTGCCAGCAGCCCAGGACAGGGTATCGGTGAGCAGTTCTTC. Using reference TRBV5-5 and TRBJ2-1 for the parts outside the CDR3, the full variable domain is DAGVTQSPTHLIKTRGQQVTLRCSPISGHKSVSWYQQVLGQGPQFIFQYYEKEERGRGNFPDRFSARQFPNYSSELNVNALLLGDSALYLCASSPGQGIGEQFFGPGTRLTVL.

The gene calls are TRBV19 and TRBJ2-1, with D possibly matching TRBD2 (6 bases). Trimming pared 6 bases from V and 3 bases from J, leaving 15 bases between. Germline CDR1 reads LNHDA; CDR2 reads SQIVND (reference sequence). The CDR3 covers 15 residues. Here the CDR3 reads CASRITGLDYNEQFF. CDR3 nucleotide sequence: TGTGCCAGTAGAATCACGGGACTTGACTACAATGAGCAGTTCTTC.

V usage is TRBV27 and J usage is TRBJ2-7; 7 bases fit TRBD2. Germline lookup yields CDR1 MNHEY and CDR2 SMNVEV (reference sequence). The CDR3 covers 14 residues. The ends lost 2 bases at V and 4 bases at J; junction bases unmatched: 5. This chain's CDR3 is CASSLEGRGYEQYF. The DNA for the CDR3 is TGTGCCAGCAGTTTAGAGGGGCGGGGGTACGAGCAGTACTTC.

CDR3 nucleotides: TGTGCCAGCAGTTTATCGTCGGACAGACCCACCGGGGAGCTGTTTTTT. Its translation is CASSLSSDRPTGELFF. V and J are TRBV28 and TRBJ2-2; D possibly corresponds to TRBD1 (6 bases). Between the trimmed V and J ends, which lost 1 base and 4 bases, there was a span of 13 bases. CDR3 length: 16 amino acids. Germline CDR1 reads MDHEN; CDR2 reads SYDVKM.

CDR3 DNA: TGTGCCTGGACTCATGCCCCGTCTATGGGCTACACCTTC. Protein product: CAWTHAPSMGYTF. The rearrangement joins TRBV30 to TRBJ1-2; D gene ambiguous. The length of the CDR3 is 13 residues. Trimming cost V 4 bases and J 8 bases, with 17 bases left between them. Germline CDR1 is GTSNPN and CDR2 is SVGIG (reference sequence).

The V call is TRBV6-5, the J call TRBJ1-5, with 7 bases identical to TRBD1. Germline V gene sequence: CDR1 MNHEY, CDR2 SVGAGI. The CDR3 has 15 residues. V was pared by 4 bases and J by 5 bases, with 8 bases of the junction left unmatched. CDR3 in DNA: TGTGCCAGCAGTTCCCAGACAGGGCGCGATCAGCCCCAGCATTTT. Residues: CASSSQTGRDQPQHF.

The rearrangement uses TRBV7-3 and TRBJ2-1; 12 bases fit TRBD2. The CDR3 consists of 18 residues. The germline gives CDR1 SGHTA, CDR2 FQGTGA. V was pared by 3 bases and J by 0 bases, with 6 bases of the junction left unmatched. The CDR3 region has the DNA TGTGCCAGCAGCTTCCCGACTAGCGGGGGAAGCTCCTACAATGAGCAGTTCTTC. The encoded protein is CASSFPTSGGSSYNEQFF.

V usage is TRBV6-2 or TRBV6-3 and J usage is TRBJ2-5; D ambiguous. The CDR3 loop spans 13 amino acids. CDR1 MNHEY and CDR2 SVGEGT come from the germline V gene. Trimming shortened V by 5 bases and J by 0 bases, and 7 bases separated the two germline ends. The CDR3 sequence: CASSTSYQETQYF. CDR3 nucleotide sequence: TGTGCCAGCAGTACGAGTTACCAAGAGACCCAGTACTTC.

The rearrangement links TRBV24-1 to TRBJ2-2, with D possibly being TRBD2 (8 bases). The CDR3 has 17 residues. Germline loops: CDR1 KGHDR, CDR2 SFDVKD. The ends were cut back, 9 bases at V and 0 bases at J, with 19 bases in the middle. CDR3 DNA: TGTGCCACCGAGAAGGGGGCGCGGGGGGCGAACACCGGGGAGCTGTTTTTT. Encoded protein: CATEKGARGANTGELFF.

The rearrangement joins TRBV11-3 to TRBJ2-2; TRBD2 matches at 7 bases. The trim removed 5 bases at V and 0 bases at J, leaving 12 bases unmatched. Germline V gives CDR1 SGHNT, CDR2 YENEEA. The CDR3 runs to 18 residues. In DNA, the CDR3 is TGTGCCAGCAGCCCCAGGGAGGGACTACCAACGAACACCGGGGAGCTGTTTTTT. Protein product: CASSPREGLPTNTGELFF.

The V call is TRBV2, the J call TRBJ2-7; D may be TRBD2 (5 bases). Germline CDR1 and CDR2: SNHLY and FYNNEI. CDR3 size: 13 residues. Trimming took 10 bases from V and 2 from J, leaving 15 bases between them. CDR3 residues: CATAPDGTYEQYV. Written as DNA, the CDR3 is TGTGCCACCGCGCCCGACGGGACCTACGAGCAGTACGTC.

This clone has a single count. The rearrangement uses TRBV6-5 and TRBJ1-1; tentatively, D is TRBD1 (5 bases). V lost 7 bases to trimming and J lost 3 bases, with 18 bases between them. The CDR3 sequence is 15 residues long. Germline V gene lookup returns CDR1 MNHEY and CDR2 SVGAGI. CDR3 amino acids: CASTLSGGKDTEAFF. For the CDR3, the DNA is TGTGCCAGCACTTTGTCGGGGGGTAAAGACACTGAAGCTTTCTTT.

The chain has TRBV18 and TRBJ1-2; D is perhaps TRBD1 (5 bases). Germline lookup yields CDR1 KGHSH and CDR2 LQKENI. CDR3 length: 14 residues. Trimming stripped 0 bases from V and 10 bases from J, with 15 bases between. CDR3 protein: CASSPPTAPMAYTF. The DNA of the CDR3 is TGTGCCAGCTCACCACCGACAGCACCTATGGCCTACACCTTC. The variable domain in full, completed from reference TRBV18 and TRBJ1-2, reads NAGVMQNPRHLVRRRGQEARLRCSPMKGHSHVYWYRQLPEEGLKFMVYLQKENIIDESGMPKERFSAEFPKEGPSILRIQQVVRGDSAAYFCASSPPTAPMAYTFGSGTRLTVV.

V gene TRBV10-3 combines with J gene TRBJ1-6, with 8 bases fitting TRBD1. The length of the CDR3 is 15 residues. J lost 8 bases, V lost 2 bases, and 5 bases had no gene match. From germline, CDR1 is ENHRY and CDR2 SYGVKD. The CDR3 loop is CAISEIAGGYSPLHF. CDR3 sequence (DNA): TGTGCCATCAGTGAGATCGCAGGGGGCTATTCACCCCTCCACTTT.

The V and J genes are TRBV4-2 and TRBJ1-2, with 7 nucleotides matching TRBD1. This CDR3 spans 18 amino acids. Germline V gene lookup returns CDR1 LGHNA and CDR2 YNFKEQ. V lost 3 bases and J lost 9; bases outside the gene matches: 22. The chain's CDR3 is CASSHLSRDSVSPLSYTF. CDR3 nucleotide sequence: TGTGCCAGCAGCCATCTATCCCGGGACAGCGTTTCGCCTTTGAGCTACACCTTC.

The chain links TRBV7-2 to TRBJ2-7; D perhaps matches TRBD2 (5 bases). The CDR3 extends over 15 amino acids. Germline assignment: CDR1 SGHTA and CDR2 FQGNSA. Between the trimmed V and J ends, which lost 5 bases and 3 bases, there was a span of 17 bases. The CDR3 bases are TGTGCCAGCAGCACCAGCCTTGCGGAGGTCTACGAGCAGTACTTC. It is translated as CASSTSLAEVYEQYF.

The DNA for the CDR3 is TGTGCCAGCAGTTTCTCGGGGGACCTGTACAATGAGCAGTTCTTC. The encoded protein is CASSFSGDLYNEQFF. The chain has TRBV28 and TRBJ2-1; possible D gene TRBD2, 6 bases. CDR1 and CDR2 from the germline V gene are MDHEN and SYDVKM. Deletions cut 3 bases from V and 4 bases from J, with 13 bases between. This CDR3 is built from 15 residues.